Listed below are T cell receptor beta chains from one sample, sequenced in a study of T cells after yellow fever vaccination. TCRdb itself ran the 5' RACE reads through MiXCR, one entry per CDR3 protein. The sample holds about 300,000 distinct CDR3 sequences; 8.5% to 10% are singletons and the top ten take around 3.4%. The sequenced sample was CD4+ T cells sorted from PBMCs, obtained 5 days after the yellow fever booster vaccination. The receptors come from a man younger than 35 who received the YFV17D yellow fever vaccine. Both conserved end residues are part of each CDR3. Fields, in order: clone size, V gene, CDR3 protein. The size field is filled for only some rows; it gives once, few, many or a size class.

>.|TRBV7-8
CASSLPSGGTGELFF
>.|TRBV12-3/TRBV12-4
CASSLGTGPSYEQYF
>.|TRBV29-1
CSVEEGTGNTIYF
>few|TRBV7-3
CASSNTGQRGMTQYF
>few|TRBV5-1
CASSLDHSGNTIYF
>.|TRBV5-1
CASRALGADLYTF
>few|TRBV5-1
CASSLVGNGELFF
>few|TRBV19
CASRRDRLASEAFF
>.|TRBV5-4
CASSLNGGSYNSPLHF
>.|TRBV5-4
CASSLPGTLGGELFF
>few|TRBV5-6
CASSLGQGAFNEQFF
>.|TRBV9
CASSVASRSSGANVLTF
>many|TRBV27
CASSLQGSGGELFF
>.|TRBV3-1
CASSLDLNYGYTF
>few|TRBV20-1
CSALQGLYQETQYF
>.|TRBV6-1
CASSEGGTGLYEQYF